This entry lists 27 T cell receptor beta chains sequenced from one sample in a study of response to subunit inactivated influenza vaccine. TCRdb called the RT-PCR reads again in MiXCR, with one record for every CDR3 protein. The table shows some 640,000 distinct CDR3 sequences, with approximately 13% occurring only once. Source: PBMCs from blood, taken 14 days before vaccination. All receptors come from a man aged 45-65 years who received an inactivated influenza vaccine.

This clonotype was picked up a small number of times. CDR3 region: CASSQDRGLRETQYF. The CDR3 DNA sequence: TGCGCCAGCAGCCAAGATCGGGGACTGAGGGAGACCCAGTACTTC. The chain uses TRBV4-3 and TRBJ2-5; possibly TRBD2 for D (6 bases). V lost 0 bases and J lost 5, with 13 bases in between. CDR3 length: 15 amino acids. The germline gives CDR1 LGHNA, CDR2 YSLEER.

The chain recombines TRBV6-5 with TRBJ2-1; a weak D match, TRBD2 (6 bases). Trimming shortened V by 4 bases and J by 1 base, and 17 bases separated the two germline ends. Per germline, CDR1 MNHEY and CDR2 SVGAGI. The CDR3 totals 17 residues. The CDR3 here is CASSFTLASGSYNEQFF. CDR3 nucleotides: TGTGCCAGCAGTTTTACCCTAGCGTCGGGGTCCTACAATGAGCAGTTCTTC.

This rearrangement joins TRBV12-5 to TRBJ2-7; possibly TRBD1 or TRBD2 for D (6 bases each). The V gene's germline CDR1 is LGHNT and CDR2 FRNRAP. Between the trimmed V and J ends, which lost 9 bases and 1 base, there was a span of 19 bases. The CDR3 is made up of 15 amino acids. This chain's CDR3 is CARTMGGGESYEQYF. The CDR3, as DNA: TGTGCTAGGACCATGGGGGGCGGGGAGTCCTACGAGCAGTACTTC.

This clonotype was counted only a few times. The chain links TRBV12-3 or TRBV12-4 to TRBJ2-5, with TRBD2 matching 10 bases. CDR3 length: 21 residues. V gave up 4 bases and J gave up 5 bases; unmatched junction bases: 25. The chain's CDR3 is CASSSTPARNSGGPGRETQYF. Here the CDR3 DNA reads TGTGCCAGCAGTTCTACTCCCGCTCGGAATAGCGGGGGGCCCGGTAGGGAGACCCAGTACTTC.

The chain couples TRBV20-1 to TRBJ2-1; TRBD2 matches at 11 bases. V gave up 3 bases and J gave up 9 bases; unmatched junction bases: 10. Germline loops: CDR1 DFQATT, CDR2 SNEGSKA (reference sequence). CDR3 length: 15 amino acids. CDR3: CSASLTSGILSEQFF. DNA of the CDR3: TGCAGTGCTAGCCTGACTAGCGGGATTCTAAGTGAGCAGTTCTTC.

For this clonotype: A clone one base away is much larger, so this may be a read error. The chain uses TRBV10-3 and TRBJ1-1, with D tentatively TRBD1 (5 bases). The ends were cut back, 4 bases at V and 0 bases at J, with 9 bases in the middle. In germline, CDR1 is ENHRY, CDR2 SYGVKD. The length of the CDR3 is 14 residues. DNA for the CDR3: TGTGCCATCAGTGTAGGGACTTTGAACACTGAAGCTTTCTTT. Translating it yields CAISVGTLNTEAFF.

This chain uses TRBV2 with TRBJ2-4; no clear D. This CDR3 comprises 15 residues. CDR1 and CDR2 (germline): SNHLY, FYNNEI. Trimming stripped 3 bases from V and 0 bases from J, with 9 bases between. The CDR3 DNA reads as TGTGCCAGCAGTGAGGTGGTGCTAGCCAAAAACATTCAGTACTTC. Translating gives CASSEVVLAKNIQYF.

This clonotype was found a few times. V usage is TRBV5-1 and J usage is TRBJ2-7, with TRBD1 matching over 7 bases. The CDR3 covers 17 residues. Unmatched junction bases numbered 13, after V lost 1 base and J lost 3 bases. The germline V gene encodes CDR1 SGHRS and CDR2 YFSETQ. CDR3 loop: CASSLPPSGTVRYEQYF. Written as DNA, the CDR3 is TGCGCCAGCAGCTTGCCTCCATCCGGGACAGTGCGCTACGAGCAGTACTTC.

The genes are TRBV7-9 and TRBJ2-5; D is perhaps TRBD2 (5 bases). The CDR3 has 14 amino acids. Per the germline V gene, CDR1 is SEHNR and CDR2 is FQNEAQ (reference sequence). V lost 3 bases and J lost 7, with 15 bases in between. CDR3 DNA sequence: TGTGCCAGCAGCTTTTCTGAGCGGAGCGGGACCCAGTACTTC. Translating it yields CASSFSERSGTQYF. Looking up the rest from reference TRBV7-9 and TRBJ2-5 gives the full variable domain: DTGVSQNPRHKITKRGQNVTFRCDPISEHNRLYWYRQTLGQGPEFLTYFQNEAQLEKSRLLSDRFSAERPKGSFSTLEIQRTEQGDSAMYLCASSFSERSGTQYFGPGTRLLVL.

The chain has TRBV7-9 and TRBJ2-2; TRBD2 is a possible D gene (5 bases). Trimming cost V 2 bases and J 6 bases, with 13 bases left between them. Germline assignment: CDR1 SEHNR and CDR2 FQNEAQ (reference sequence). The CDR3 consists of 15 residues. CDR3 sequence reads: CASSLLSVWSGELFF. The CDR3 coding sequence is TGTGCCAGCAGCTTACTTAGCGTCTGGTCCGGGGAGCTGTTTTTT.

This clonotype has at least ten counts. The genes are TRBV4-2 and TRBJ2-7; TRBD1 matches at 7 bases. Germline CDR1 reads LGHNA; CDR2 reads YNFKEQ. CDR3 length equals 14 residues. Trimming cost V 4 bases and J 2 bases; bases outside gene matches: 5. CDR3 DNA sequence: TGTGCCAGCAGCCCAGACAGGGTTCCCTACGAGCAGTACTTC. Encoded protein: CASSPDRVPYEQYF.

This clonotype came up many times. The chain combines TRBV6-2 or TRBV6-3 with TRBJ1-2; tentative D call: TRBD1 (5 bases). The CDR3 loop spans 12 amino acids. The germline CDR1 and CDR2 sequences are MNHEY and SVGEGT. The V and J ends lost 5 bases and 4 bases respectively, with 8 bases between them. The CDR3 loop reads CASSQGVYGYTF. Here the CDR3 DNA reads TGTGCCAGCAGTCAGGGTGTCTATGGCTACACCTTC.

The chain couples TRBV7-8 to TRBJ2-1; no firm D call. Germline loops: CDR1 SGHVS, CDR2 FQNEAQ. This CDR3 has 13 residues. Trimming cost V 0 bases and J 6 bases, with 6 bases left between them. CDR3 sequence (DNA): TGTGCCAGCAGCTTAGCGCAACTCAATGAGCAGTTCTTC. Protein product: CASSLAQLNEQFF.

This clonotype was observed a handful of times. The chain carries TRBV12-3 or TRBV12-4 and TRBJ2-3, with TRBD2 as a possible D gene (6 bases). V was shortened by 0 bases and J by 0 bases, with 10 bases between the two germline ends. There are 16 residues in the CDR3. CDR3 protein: CASSLASGTSTDTQYF. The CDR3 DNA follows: TGTGCCAGCAGTTTAGCGTCAGGGACTAGCACAGATACGCAGTATTTT.

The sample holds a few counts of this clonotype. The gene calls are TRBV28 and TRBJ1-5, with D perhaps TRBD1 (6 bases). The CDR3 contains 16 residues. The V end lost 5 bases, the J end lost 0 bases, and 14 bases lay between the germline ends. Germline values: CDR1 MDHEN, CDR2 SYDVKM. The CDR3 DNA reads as TGTGCCAGCAGTAGCCATCAGGGGAATAGCAATCAGCCCCAGCATTTT. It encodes CASSSHQGNSNQPQHF.

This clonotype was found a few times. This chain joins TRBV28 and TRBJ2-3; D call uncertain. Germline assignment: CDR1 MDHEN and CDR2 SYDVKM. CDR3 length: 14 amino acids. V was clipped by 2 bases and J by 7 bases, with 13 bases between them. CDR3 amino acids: CASSLTVSANTQYF. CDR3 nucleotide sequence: TGTGCCAGCAGTTTAACCGTCTCGGCAAATACGCAGTATTTT.

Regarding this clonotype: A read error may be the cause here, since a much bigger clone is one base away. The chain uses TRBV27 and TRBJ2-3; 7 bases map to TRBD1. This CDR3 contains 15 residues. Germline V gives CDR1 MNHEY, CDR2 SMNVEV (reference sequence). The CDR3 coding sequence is TGTGCCAGGAGTTCAACAGGGGCCCCCACAGATACGCAGTATTTT. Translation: CARSSTGAPTDTQYF.

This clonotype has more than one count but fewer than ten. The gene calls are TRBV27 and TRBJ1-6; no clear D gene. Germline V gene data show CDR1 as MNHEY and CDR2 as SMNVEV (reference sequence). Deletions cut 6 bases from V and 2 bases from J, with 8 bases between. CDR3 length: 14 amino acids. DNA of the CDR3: TGTGCCAGCAGCACCAAAGCCTATAATTCACCCCTCCACTTT. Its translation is CASSTKAYNSPLHF.

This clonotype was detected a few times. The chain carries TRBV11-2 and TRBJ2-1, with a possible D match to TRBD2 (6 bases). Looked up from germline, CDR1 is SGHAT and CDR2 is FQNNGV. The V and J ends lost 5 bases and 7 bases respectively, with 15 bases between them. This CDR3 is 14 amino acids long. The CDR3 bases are TGTGCCAGCAGCACAGCGTGGGCGGGGAATGAGCAGTTCTTC. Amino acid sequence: CASSTAWAGNEQFF.

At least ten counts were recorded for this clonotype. The CDR3 spells CSVEGRSGRAYNEQFF. The CDR3 DNA is TGCAGCGTTGAAGGCCGCAGCGGGAGGGCCTACAATGAGCAGTTCTTC. The genes are TRBV29-1 and TRBJ2-1, with 10 bases lining up with TRBD2. From germline, CDR1 is SQVTM and CDR2 ANQGSEA. This CDR3 comprises 16 residues. The J segment lost 2 bases and the V segment lost 1 base, leaving 5 bases of the junction unmatched.

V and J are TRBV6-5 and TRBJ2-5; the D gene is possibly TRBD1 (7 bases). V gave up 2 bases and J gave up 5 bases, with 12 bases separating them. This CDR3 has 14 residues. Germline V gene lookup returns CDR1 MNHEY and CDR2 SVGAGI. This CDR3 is CASSYAQGGETQYF. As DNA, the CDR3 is TGTGCCAGCAGTTACGCCCAGGGGGGTGAGACCCAGTACTTC.

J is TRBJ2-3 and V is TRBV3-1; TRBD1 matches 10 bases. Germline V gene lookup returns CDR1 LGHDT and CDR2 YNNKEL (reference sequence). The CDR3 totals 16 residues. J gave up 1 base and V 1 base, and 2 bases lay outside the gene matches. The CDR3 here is CASSQGGTGGTDTQYF. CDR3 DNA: TGTGCCAGCAGCCAAGGTGGGACAGGGGGCACAGATACGCAGTATTTT.

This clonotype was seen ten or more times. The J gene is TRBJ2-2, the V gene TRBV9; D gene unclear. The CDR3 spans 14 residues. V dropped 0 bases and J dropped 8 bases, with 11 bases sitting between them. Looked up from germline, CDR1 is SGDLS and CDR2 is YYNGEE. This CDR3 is CASSVEPFGGELFF. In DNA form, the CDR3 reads TGTGCCAGCAGCGTAGAACCCTTCGGGGGGGAGCTGTTTTTT.

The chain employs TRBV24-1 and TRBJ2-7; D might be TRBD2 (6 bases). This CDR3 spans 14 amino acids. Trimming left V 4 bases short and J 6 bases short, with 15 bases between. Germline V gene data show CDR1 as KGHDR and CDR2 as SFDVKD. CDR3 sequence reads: CATSDPRETGEQYF. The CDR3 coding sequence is TGTGCCACCAGTGACCCTCGGGAGACGGGCGAGCAGTACTTC.

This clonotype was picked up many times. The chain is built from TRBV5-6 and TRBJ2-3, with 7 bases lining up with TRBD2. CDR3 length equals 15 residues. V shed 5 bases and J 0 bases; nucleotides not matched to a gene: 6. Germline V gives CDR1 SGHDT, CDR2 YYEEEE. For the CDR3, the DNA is TGTGCCAGCAGACGAGCGGGGCTTAGCACAGATACGCAGTATTTT. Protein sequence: CASRRAGLSTDTQYF.

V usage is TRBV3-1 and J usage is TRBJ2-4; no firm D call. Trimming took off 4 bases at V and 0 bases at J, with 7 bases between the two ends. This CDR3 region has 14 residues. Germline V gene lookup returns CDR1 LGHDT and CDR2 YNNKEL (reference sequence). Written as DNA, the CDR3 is TGTGCCAGCAGCCCGTCCATAGCCAAAAACATTCAGTACTTC. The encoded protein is CASSPSIAKNIQYF.

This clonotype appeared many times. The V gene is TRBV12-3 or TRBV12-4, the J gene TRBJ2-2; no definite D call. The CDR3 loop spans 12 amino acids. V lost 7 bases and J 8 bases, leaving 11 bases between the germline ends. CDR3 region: CASTPSSGELFF. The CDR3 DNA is TGTGCCAGCACCCCTTCGTCGGGGGAGCTGTTTTTT.